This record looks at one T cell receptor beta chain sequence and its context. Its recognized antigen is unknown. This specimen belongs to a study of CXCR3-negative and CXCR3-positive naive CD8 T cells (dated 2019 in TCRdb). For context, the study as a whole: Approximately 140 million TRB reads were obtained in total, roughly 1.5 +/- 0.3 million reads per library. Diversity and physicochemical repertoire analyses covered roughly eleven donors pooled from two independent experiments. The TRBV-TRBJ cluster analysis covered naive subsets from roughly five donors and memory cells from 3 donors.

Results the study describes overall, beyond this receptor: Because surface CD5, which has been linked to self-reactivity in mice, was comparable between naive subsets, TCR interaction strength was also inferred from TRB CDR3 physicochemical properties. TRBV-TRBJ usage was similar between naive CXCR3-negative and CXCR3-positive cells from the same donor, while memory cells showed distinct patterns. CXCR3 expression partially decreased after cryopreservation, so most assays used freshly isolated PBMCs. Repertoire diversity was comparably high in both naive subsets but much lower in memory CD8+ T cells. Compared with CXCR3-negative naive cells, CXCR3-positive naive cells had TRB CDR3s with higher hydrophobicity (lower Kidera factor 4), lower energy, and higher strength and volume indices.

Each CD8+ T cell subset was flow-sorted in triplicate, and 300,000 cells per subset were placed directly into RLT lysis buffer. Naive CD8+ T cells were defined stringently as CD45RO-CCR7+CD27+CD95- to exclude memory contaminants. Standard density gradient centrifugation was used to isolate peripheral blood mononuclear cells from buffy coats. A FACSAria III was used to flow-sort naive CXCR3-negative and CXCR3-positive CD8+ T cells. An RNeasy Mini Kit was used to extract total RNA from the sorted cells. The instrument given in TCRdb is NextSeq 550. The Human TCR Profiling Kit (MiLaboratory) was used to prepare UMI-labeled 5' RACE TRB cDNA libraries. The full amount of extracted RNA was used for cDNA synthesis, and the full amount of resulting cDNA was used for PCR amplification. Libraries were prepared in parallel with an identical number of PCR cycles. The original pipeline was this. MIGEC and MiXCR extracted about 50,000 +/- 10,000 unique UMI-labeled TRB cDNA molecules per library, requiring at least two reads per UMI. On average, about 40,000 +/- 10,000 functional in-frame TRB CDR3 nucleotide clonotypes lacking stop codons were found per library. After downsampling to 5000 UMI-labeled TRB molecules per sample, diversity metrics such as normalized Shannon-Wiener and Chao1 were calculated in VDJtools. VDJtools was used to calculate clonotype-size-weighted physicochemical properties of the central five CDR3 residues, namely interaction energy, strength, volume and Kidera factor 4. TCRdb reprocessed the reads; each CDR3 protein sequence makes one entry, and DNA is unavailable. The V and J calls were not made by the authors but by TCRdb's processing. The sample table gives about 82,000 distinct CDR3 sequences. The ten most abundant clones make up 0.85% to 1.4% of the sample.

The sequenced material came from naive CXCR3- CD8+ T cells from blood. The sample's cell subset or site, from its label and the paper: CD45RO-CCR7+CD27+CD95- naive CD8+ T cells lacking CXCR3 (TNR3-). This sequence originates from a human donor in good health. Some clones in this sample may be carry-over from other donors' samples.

The CDR3 protein: CSVEDQEGYEQYF. Rearrangement joined TRBV29-1 to TRBJ2-7; the TCRdb call, TRBD2, lacks DNA for checking. The CDR3 holds 13 amino acids from the cysteine to the phenylalanine. DNA is not recorded here. The germline V gene yields SQVTM for CDR1 and ANQGSEA for CDR2.